This TCR beta chain is drawn from a study of CD8 T cells in Susac syndrome. Study-wide results and caveats: It was in TEMRA cells and active patients that Susac CD8+ clonal expansion peaked.

Details on this clonotype: The antigen is not known.

V was clipped by 2 bases and J by 7 bases, with 17 bases between them. The V gene's germline CDR1 is SQVTM and CDR2 ANQGSEA. The CDR3 is 15 amino acids. Reverse transcription used about 0.45 to 1 ug RNA and random hexamers. An immunoSEQ multiplex PCR amplified TCR beta CDR3 over 54 Vbeta and 13 Jbeta. One entry per CDR3 protein, called by TCRdb with MiXCR from the immunoSEQ multiplex PCR reads. This table has about 190,000 distinct CDR3 sequences, around 95% appearing once. CD8+ and CD4+ T cells from blood underwent TCR beta sequencing, which was carried out in a high-throughput format. Sequenced: CD8+ T cells from PBMCs. This TCR came from a human donor with Susac syndrome. The J gene is TRBJ2-2, the V gene TRBV29-1; a possible D gene is TRBD1 (5 bases). The CDR3 DNA reads as TGCAGCGTTGAACTTACAGGACGTCAAAACGGGGAGCTGTTTTTT. Translation: CSVELTGRQNGELFF.